The 5 T cell receptor beta chains given below trace back to one sample, sequenced in a study of cytomegalovirus exposure and HLA in healthy donors. Vbeta (60) and Jbeta (13) primers were used in the PCR. Profiled with immunoSEQ multiplex PCR; TCRdb holds only in-frame clones, not every one. The table records 100,000 to 150,000 clones, roughly 71% of them present only once. Sequencing used PBMCs. These receptors all come from a woman in her forties or fifties in good health and CMV-seropositive.

This clone has just one count. The chain recombines TRBV11-2 with TRBJ2-7, with D possibly matching TRBD2 (6 bases). This CDR3 spans 14 amino acids. Per the germline V gene, CDR1 is SGHAT and CDR2 is FQNNGV. Trimming removed 5 bases at V and 4 bases at J, with 15 bases between. CDR3 loop: CASSTFRGNYEQYF. The CDR3 DNA reads as TGTGCCAGCAGCACGTTTCGGGGGAATTACGAGCAGTACTTC. Full variable domain (remainder filled in from reference TRBV11-2 and TRBJ2-7): EAGVAQSPRYKIIEKRQSVAFWCNPISGHATLYWYQQILGQGPKLLIQFQNNGVVDDSQLPKDRFSAERLKGVDSTLKIQPAKLEDSAVYLCASSTFRGNYEQYFGPGTRLTVT.

V is TRBV4-1 and J is TRBJ1-1; 7 bases fit TRBD1. J gave up 7 bases and V 3 bases, and 8 bases lay outside the gene matches. This CDR3 region has 14 residues. Germline-derived CDR1 and CDR2 are MGHRA and YSYEKL. The CDR3 DNA is TGCGCCAGCAGCCACCCGACAGGGCGTAGTGAAGCTTTCTTT. This codes for CASSHPTGRSEAFF.

The chain joins TRBV15 to TRBJ2-2; the D gene is possibly TRBD2 (5 bases). The germline V gene encodes CDR1 LNHNV and CDR2 YYDKDF (reference sequence). This CDR3 spans 16 amino acids. V gave up 8 bases and J gave up 0 bases, with 16 bases separating them. DNA for the CDR3: TGTGCCACCCACCCGACTCTAGCTTCGAACACCGGGGAGCTGTTTTTT. It yields the protein CATHPTLASNTGELFF.

This chain connects TRBV14 to TRBJ1-3; TRBD1 might be the D (5 bases). The CDR3 extends over 15 amino acids. Germline loops: CDR1 SGHDN, CDR2 FVKESK. Trimming pared 5 bases from V and 8 bases from J, leaving 19 bases between. The CDR3 nucleotides are TGTGCCAGCAGCGGGACCCCCCGGCGGGATGACACCATATATTTT. This codes for CASSGTPRRDDTIYF.

The chain has TRBV9 and TRBJ2-3; D call uncertain. Trimming pared 3 bases from V and 0 bases from J, leaving 11 bases between. Looked up from germline, CDR1 is SGDLS and CDR2 is YYNGEE. This CDR3 region has 15 residues. The CDR3 DNA sequence: TGTGCCAGCAGCGCCACAAGTCTTAGCACAGATACGCAGTATTTT. Amino acids: CASSATSLSTDTQYF.